A single sample is the source of the 32 T cell receptor beta chains below, sequenced in a study of early T cells in non-severe SARS-CoV-2 infection (dated by TCRdb to the early 2020s). The protocol used for the library was 5' RACE. The sequencer listed for this sample is NextSeq 500. The public reads were run again by TCRdb, first through fastp at Q25 and then through MiXCR, and only productive beta chains were kept. Every CDR3 protein is listed once, alongside the most common genes and DNA of its rows. The sample table contains roughly 100,000 distinct CDR3 sequences; only one count was recorded for less than 15% of them. Approximately 2.4% of the sample is taken by the ten largest. Source material: whole blood. The receptor source for this set is an adult who was a healthcare worker with PCR-confirmed SARS-CoV-2 infection or an uninfected control (not recorded which).

V and J are TRBV5-1 and TRBJ1-2; D possibly corresponds to TRBD1 (5 bases). CDR1 is SGHRS and CDR2 is YFSETQ in the germline V gene. The CDR3 is 13 residues long. V lost 4 bases and J lost 4, with 11 bases in between. The CDR3 reads CASSRGAVYGYTF. CDR3 in DNA: TGCGCCAGCAGCCGAGGGGCAGTCTATGGCTACACCTTC.

This clonotype has more than one count but fewer than ten. The chain employs TRBV28 and TRBJ2-3; maybe TRBD2 (5 bases). CDR3 length equals 12 residues. In germline, CDR1 is MDHEN, CDR2 SYDVKM. The CDR3 here is CATTRDTDTQYF. The CDR3 DNA is TGTGCGACGACCCGGGACACAGATACGCAGTATTTT.

This clonotype was found a few times. The germline gene is not matched at one end of the junction; a read error may be the cause. The V and J genes are TRBV5-5 and TRBJ2-2; D is perhaps TRBD1 (5 bases). CDR3 size: 16 residues. Per the germline V gene, CDR1 is SGHKS and CDR2 is YYEKEE (reference sequence). For the CDR3, the DNA is TGTGCCAACAGCTTACGGCAGGGCGTGGACACCGGGGAGCTGTTTTTT. The encoded protein is CANSLRQGVDTGELFF. The complete variable domain, with remaining parts taken from reference TRBV5-5 and TRBJ2-2, reads DAGVTQSPTHLIKTRGQQVTLRCSPISGHKSVSWYQQVLGQGPQFIFQYYEKEERGRGNFPDRFSARQFPNYSSELNVNALLLGDSALYLCANSLRQGVDTGELFFGEGSRLTVL.

In its sample, this clonotype was seen a few times. This chain connects TRBV21-1 to TRBJ2-2; TRBD1, as called in the table, went unchecked against the DNA. TRBV21-1 is a listed pseudogene. This CDR3 comprises 17 residues. The CDR3 loop reads CASSPSSGTGHTGELFF. The CDR3 DNA reads as TGTGCCAGCAGCCCGTCTTCCGGGACAGGGCACACCGGGGAGCTGTTTTTT.

The chain carries TRBV5-6 and TRBJ2-7; D may match TRBD1 or TRBD2 (7 bases each). V lost 6 bases and J 7 bases, leaving 20 bases between the germline ends. The germline V gene has CDR1 SGHDT and CDR2 YYEEEE. The CDR3 is made up of 14 amino acids. The chain's CDR3 is CASNPRGGRWEQYF. DNA of the CDR3: TGTGCCAGCAACCCCAGGGGGGGGCGATGGGAGCAGTACTTC.

This clonotype was found many times. The chain uses TRBV20-1 and TRBJ1-3, with 7 bases lining up with TRBD1. The CDR3 is 15 amino acids. Looked up from germline, CDR1 is DFQATT and CDR2 is SNEGSKA (reference sequence). Trimming cost V 6 bases and J 8 bases; bases outside gene matches: 16. The CDR3 region is CSAQGGRPISDTIYF. CDR3 DNA: TGCAGTGCCCAGGGGGGCAGGCCCATCTCGGACACCATATATTTT.

For this clonotype: Just one base apart from a much larger clone, this may be a read error. This rearrangement joins TRBV29-1 to TRBJ2-5; 7 nucleotides match TRBD2. This CDR3 contains 16 residues. Germline CDR1 is SQVTM and CDR2 is ANQGSEA. J gave up 1 base and V 4 bases, and 12 bases lay outside the gene matches. The CDR3, as DNA: TGCAGCGTTGGGGGCCTCTGGGGAGGGCCCCAAGAGACCCAGTACTTC. Its protein product is CSVGGLWGGPQETQYF.

This clonotype came up a few times. The rearrangement links TRBV29-1 to TRBJ2-7; a possible D gene is TRBD1 (6 bases). The germline V gene has CDR1 SQVTM and CDR2 ANQGSEA. CDR3 size: 14 residues. V was shortened by 6 bases and J by 3 bases, with 18 bases between the two germline ends. The CDR3 protein is CSVTSRRQDYEQYF. CDR3 DNA: TGCAGCGTAACAAGTCGGAGACAGGACTACGAGCAGTACTTC.

This chain joins TRBV5-1 and TRBJ2-3; 9 bases agree with TRBD2. V was clipped by 2 bases and J by 0 bases; unmatched bases: 4. Germline V gene sequence: CDR1 SGHRS, CDR2 YFSETQ. The CDR3 consists of 16 residues. CDR3 nucleotides: TGCGCCAGCAGCTTAGGACTAGCGACGAGCACAGATACGCAGTATTTT. It encodes CASSLGLATSTDTQYF.

In its sample, this clonotype was seen once. This sequence joins TRBV6-6 and TRBJ1-3, with D perhaps TRBD1 (6 bases). The CDR3 spans 13 residues. Germline lookup yields CDR1 MNHNY and CDR2 SVGAGI (reference sequence). Between the trimmed V and J ends, which lost 6 bases and 0 bases, there was a span of 6 bases. The CDR3 DNA is TGTGCCAGCAGGGACAGCTCTGGAAACACCATATATTTT. Translation: CASRDSSGNTIYF.

This clonotype showed up just a few times. The chain uses TRBV28 and TRBJ2-2, with 8 positions matching TRBD1. Per the germline V gene, CDR1 is MDHEN and CDR2 is SYDVKM. Trimming at V came to 0 bases and at J to 8 bases, leaving 5 bases not matched to a gene. The CDR3 has 15 amino acids. The CDR3, as DNA: TGTGCCAGCAGTTTATGGACAGGGGCGGAAGGGGAGCTGTTTTTT. It yields the protein CASSLWTGAEGELFF.

J is TRBJ2-6 and V is TRBV3-1; D is ambiguous. CDR3 length equals 18 residues. Looked up from germline, CDR1 is LGHDT and CDR2 is YNNKEL (reference sequence). The V gene lost 3 bases and the J gene lost 0 bases, with 15 bases spanning the gap. The CDR3 bases are TGTGCCAGCAGCCATGGCCCGCCACTGACCTCTGGGGCCAACGTCCTGACTTTC. It encodes CASSHGPPLTSGANVLTF. The full variable domain, its missing parts supplied by reference TRBV3-1 and TRBJ2-6, is DTAVSQTPKYLVTQMGNDKSIKCEQNLGHDTMYWYKQDSKKFLKIMFSYNNKELIINETVPNRFSPKSPDKAHLNLHINSLELGDSAVYFCASSHGPPLTSGANVLTFGAGSRLTVL.

Remarks on this clonotype: The CDR3 does not end in the conserved phenylalanine or tryptophan, so this is likely a read error. The gene calls are TRBV6-6 and TRBJ2-6; 7 nucleotides line up with TRBD2. Germline lookup yields CDR1 MNHNY and CDR2 SVGAGI (reference sequence). V shed 4 bases and J 3 bases; nucleotides not matched to a gene: 0. CDR3 size: 14 residues. The CDR3 region is CASSWGGGANVLTS. CDR3 DNA sequence: TGTGCCAGCAGTTGGGGGGGTGGGGCCAACGTCCTGACTTCC.

V is TRBV20-1 and J is TRBJ1-3; the D gene is possibly TRBD1 (6 bases). Between the trimmed V and J ends, which lost 6 bases and 3 bases, there was a span of 12 bases. Germline loops: CDR1 DFQATT, CDR2 SNEGSKA (reference sequence). The CDR3 extends over 13 amino acids. DNA for the CDR3: TGCAGTGCCCCCGGACAGATTGGAAACACCATATATTTT. Amino acids: CSAPGQIGNTIYF.

This sequence joins TRBV29-1 and TRBJ1-1; TRBD1 matches at 7 bases. Germline V lookup: CDR1 SQVTM, CDR2 ANQGSEA. The CDR3 extends over 12 amino acids. J gave up 11 bases and V 7 bases, and 13 bases lay outside the gene matches. The CDR3 region is CSGGTGEVQAFF. DNA of the CDR3: TGCAGCGGGGGAACAGGGGAGGTTCAGGCTTTCTTT.

This clonotype was counted many times. The V and J genes are TRBV28 and TRBJ2-4; 9 bases line up with TRBD1. Germline CDR1 MDHEN, CDR2 SYDVKM. This CDR3 has 14 amino acids. J gave up 7 bases and V 6 bases, and 7 bases lay outside the gene matches. CDR3 residues: CASRGTGTGNIQYF. Written as DNA, the CDR3 is TGTGCCAGCAGAGGTACCGGGACAGGGAACATTCAGTACTTC.

For this clonotype: This clone may be a read error of a much larger clone one base away. This chain joins TRBV4-3 and TRBJ2-7; tentative D call: TRBD2 (6 bases). The CDR3 runs to 16 residues. The germline gives CDR1 LGHNA, CDR2 YSLEER. V was trimmed by 3 bases and J by 2 bases, leaving 17 bases between them. CDR3 sequence: CASSQAAGRTTYEQYF. The CDR3 DNA reads TGCGCCAGCAGCCAGGCGGCGGGGAGGACGACCTACGAGCAGTACTTC.

As concerns this clonotype: The CDR3 ends on some other residue instead of the conserved phenylalanine or tryptophan, so this is likely a read error. The rearrangement links TRBV15 to TRBJ2-3; 7 bases align to TRBD1. The CDR3 sequence is 16 residues long. In germline, CDR1 is LNHNV, CDR2 YYDKDF (reference sequence). V gave up 6 bases and J gave up 2 bases; unmatched junction bases: 11. This chain's CDR3 is CATRGSGTDYTDTQYL. The DNA of the CDR3 is TGTGCCACCAGAGGTAGTGGGACAGACTACACAGATACGCAGTATTTA.

This clonotype was seen a handful of times. The chain employs TRBV12-3 or TRBV12-4 and TRBJ1-1, with 9 positions matching TRBD1. This CDR3 is built from 13 residues. With 7 bases clipped from V and 6 bases from J, the junction kept 6 bases outside the gene matches. The CDR3 spells CASTSRDRAEAFF. As DNA, the CDR3 is TGTGCCAGCACCTCCCGGGACAGGGCTGAAGCTTTCTTT.

This clonotype was seen a handful of times. This chain's CDR3 is CASSQGDSPLHF. The CDR3, as DNA: TGTGCCAGCAGCCAAGGGGATTCACCCCTCCACTTT. The chain is built from TRBV3-1 and TRBJ1-6, with no clear D. The CDR3 spans 12 residues. V lost 1 base, J lost 8 bases, and 3 bases lay in between. Germline V gives CDR1 LGHDT, CDR2 YNNKEL (reference sequence). Filled out from reference TRBV3-1 and TRBJ1-6, the complete variable domain reads DTAVSQTPKYLVTQMGNDKSIKCEQNLGHDTMYWYKQDSKKFLKIMFSYNNKELIINETVPNRFSPKSPDKAHLNLHINSLELGDSAVYFCASSQGDSPLHFGNGTRLTVT.

This chain uses TRBV28 with TRBJ1-2, with D possibly being TRBD1 (5 bases). Germline V gene data show CDR1 as MDHEN and CDR2 as SYDVKM. The V end lost 3 bases, the J end lost 13 bases, and 12 bases lay between the germline ends. This CDR3 is 11 amino acids long. The chain's CDR3 is CASSLGPVVTF. The DNA for the CDR3 is TGTGCCAGCAGTTTGGGACCAGTTGTCACCTTC.

This chain joins TRBV2 and TRBJ1-5; 9 bases fit TRBD1. Trimming removed 6 bases from V and 4 bases from J; junction bases left unmatched: 1. The CDR3 extends over 13 amino acids. Germline V CDR1 and CDR2: SNHLY, FYNNEI. CDR3 DNA: TGTGCCAGCAGCGGGACAGGGAATCAGCCCCAGCATTTT. This sequence encodes CASSGTGNQPQHF.

This clonotype has at least ten counts. The chain combines TRBV25-1 with TRBJ2-1; D is tentatively TRBD1 or TRBD2 (6 bases each). The CDR3 loop spans 13 amino acids. Trimming cost V 4 bases and J 10 bases, with 14 bases left between them. The V gene's germline CDR1 is MGHDK and CDR2 SYGVNS. The CDR3 coding sequence is TGTGCCAGCAGTGCAACAGGGACTGGCGAGCAGTTCTTC. This codes for CASSATGTGEQFF.

This clonotype was recorded a few times. V gene TRBV11-2 combines with J gene TRBJ2-5; tentative D call: TRBD2 (7 bases). The CDR3 spans 17 residues. The V and J ends lost 7 bases and 2 bases respectively, with 23 bases between them. Germline lookup yields CDR1 SGHAT and CDR2 FQNNGV. The DNA for the CDR3 is TGTGCCAGCACCCCTGGGGGGGGGCGGGGGAGACAAGAGACCCAGTACTTC. Protein sequence: CASTPGGGRGRQETQYF. Together with reference TRBV11-2 and TRBJ2-5, the CDR3 gives the full variable domain: EAGVAQSPRYKIIEKRQSVAFWCNPISGHATLYWYQQILGQGPKLLIQFQNNGVVDDSQLPKDRFSAERLKGVDSTLKIQPAKLEDSAVYLCASTPGGGRGRQETQYFGPGTRLLVL.

In this sample, this clonotype turned up many times. The V and J genes are TRBV6-1 and TRBJ1-5; no definite D call. Germline V gene data show CDR1 as MNHNS and CDR2 as SASEGT. CDR3 length equals 13 residues. Trimming pared 10 bases from V and 4 bases from J, leaving 14 bases between. CDR3 loop: CATHFAGNQPQHF. CDR3 coding DNA: TGTGCCACACATTTTGCGGGTAATCAGCCCCAGCATTTT.

This clonotype was counted many times. CDR3 in DNA: TGTGCCAGCACTTCACAGGGGGAGCCGGGGGTTAACACTGAAGCTTTCTTT. Protein sequence: CASTSQGEPGVNTEAFF. V gene TRBV2 combines with J gene TRBJ1-1; 8 positions match TRBD1. The CDR3 spans 17 residues. The V segment lost 7 bases and the J segment 2 bases; nucleotides outside the gene matches: 15. In germline, CDR1 is SNHLY, CDR2 FYNNEI.

At least ten counts were recorded for this clonotype. The CDR3 protein is CASSVVGGPSTDTQYF. CDR3 coding DNA: TGTGCCAGCAGCGTAGTCGGGGGTCCAAGTACAGATACGCAGTATTTT. The chain combines TRBV9 with TRBJ2-3; tentatively, D is TRBD2 (6 bases). Trimming cost V 0 bases and J 3 bases, with 14 bases left between them. CDR3 size: 16 residues. Germline assignment: CDR1 SGDLS and CDR2 YYNGEE.

The chain joins TRBV13 to TRBJ1-4; tentative D call: TRBD1 (5 bases). V shed 4 bases and J shed 5 bases, with 14 bases lying between them. Germline CDR1 PRHDT, CDR2 FYEKMQ (reference sequence). The CDR3 runs 15 residues. The CDR3 is CASSSVGRVNEKLFF. The CDR3 DNA is TGTGCCAGCAGCTCAGTGGGACGGGTGAATGAAAAACTGTTTTTT.

The rearrangement links TRBV6-1 to TRBJ2-3; D not certain. This CDR3 contains 14 residues. V lost 3 bases to trimming and J lost 1 base, with 8 bases between them. Germline assignment: CDR1 MNHNS and CDR2 SASEGT. CDR3 loop: CASSDGYGTDTQYF. The CDR3 bases are TGTGCCAGCAGTGACGGGTACGGCACAGATACGCAGTATTTT.

This clonotype was detected ten times or more. The genes are TRBV28 and TRBJ1-1; D is possibly TRBD1 (5 bases). CDR1 is MDHEN and CDR2 is SYDVKM in the germline V gene. V was clipped by 3 bases and J by 7 bases, with 12 bases between them. The CDR3 is 13 residues long. The CDR3 loop reads CASSLLQAIEAFF. The CDR3 nucleotides read TGTGCCAGCAGTTTGCTACAGGCTATTGAAGCTTTCTTT.

The chain carries TRBV5-1 and TRBJ1-3; 8 bases map to TRBD1. Germline loops: CDR1 SGHRS, CDR2 YFSETQ. After removal of 3 bases from V and 4 bases from J, the junction contained 3 bases not matched to a gene. CDR3 length: 14 residues. In DNA, the CDR3 is TGCGCCAGCAGCTCCGGACAGGGAGGAAACACCATATATTTT. Protein product: CASSSGQGGNTIYF.

This clonotype was observed a handful of times. The gene calls are TRBV5-4 and TRBJ2-2; D call uncertain. CDR3 length: 13 amino acids. Trimming removed 1 base at V and 7 bases at J, with 8 bases between. The germline V gene has CDR1 SGHNT and CDR2 YYREEE (reference sequence). The CDR3 loop is CASSLWSLGELFF. The CDR3 DNA sequence: TGTGCCAGCAGCTTGTGGAGTCTCGGGGAGCTGTTTTTT.